This is a list of T cell receptor beta chains from one sample in a study of T cells in Graves' hyperthyroidism and ophthalmopathy. TCRdb reprocessed the multiplex PCR reads with MiXCR, giving one entry per CDR3 protein. The sample records about 760,000 distinct CDR3 sequences, just over 35% being singletons. Input material: blood. The receptor source for this set is a woman between 40 and 50 years old with Graves' hyperthyroidism. Both conserved end residues are part of each CDR3. Each record gives: V gene, D gene, J gene, clone size, CDR3 DNA, CDR3 protein. A D gene is named only where the DNA matches it firmly. Clone size is given for some rows only: seen once, a few or many times, or a class if the clone is expanded.

TRBV2	-	TRBJ1-3	-	TGTGCCAGCAGTAGCGGGGGGCTGAACACCATATATTTT	CASSSGGLNTIYF
TRBV7-9	-	TRBJ1-1	-	TGTGCCAGCAGCCCCCCCACTGAAGCTTTCTTT	CASSPPTEAFF
TRBV24-1	-	TRBJ1-4	few	TGTGCCAGCAGAACGAAGCCTAGTACTAATGAAAAACTGTTTTTT	CASRTKPSTNEKLFF
TRBV7-2	-	TRBJ2-1	-	TGTGCCAGCGCACCTCGGGTGAGGCAATATGAGCAGTTCTTC	CASAPRVRQYEQFF
TRBV12-3/TRBV12-4	-	TRBJ1-6	-	TGTGCCAGCAGTTTGGGGGAGGGGAGGTCACCCCTCCACTTT	CASSLGEGRSPLHF
TRBV29-1	TRBD2	TRBJ2-2	many	TGCAGCGCGGGCGGGAGTTATGGCACCGGGGAGCTGTTTTTT	CSAGGSYGTGELFF
TRBV7-9	-	TRBJ1-6	many	TGTGCCAGCAGCCCCTCCCCCAGTCCTAATTCACCCCTCCACTTT	CASSPSPSPNSPLHF
TRBV5-1	-	TRBJ2-7	-	TGCGCCAGCGGAACCGGGACAAGGTACGAGCAGTACTTC	CASGTGTRYEQYF
TRBV20-1	-	TRBJ2-5	few	TGCAGTGCTAGAGTCCCAGGGGGGTACCAAGAGACCCAGTACTTC	CSARVPGGYQETQYF
TRBV9	-	TRBJ2-5	many	TGTGCCAGCAGCGTATCATCAGAAGAGACCCAGTACTTC	CASSVSSEETQYF